The 30 T cell receptor beta chains below all came from one sample that was sequenced in a study of blood T cells in healthy people across ages. It was with a sample-barcoded 5' primer and a J-beta primer mix that a second PCR of roughly 7 to 12 cycles was run. TCRdb re-derived calls from the 5' RACE reads in MiXCR, one entry per CDR3 protein. The sample records around 900,000 distinct CDR3 sequences, 25% to 35% being singletons. Sequencing input: blood. These receptors were collected from a woman of 80 years or more in good health.

This clonotype was recorded at least ten times. The chain employs TRBV11-2 and TRBJ2-6; D ambiguous. The CDR3 is 14 residues long. V was pared by 5 bases and J by 2 bases, with 7 bases between. The germline V gene has CDR1 SGHAT and CDR2 FQNNGV. CDR3 DNA sequence: TGTGCCAGCAGCCAAGTTGCTGGGGCCAACGTCCTGACTTTC. The encoded protein is CASSQVAGANVLTF.

The chain joins TRBV30 to TRBJ1-4, with unresolved D. This CDR3 contains 14 residues. CDR1 is GTSNPN and CDR2 is SVGIG in the germline V gene (reference sequence). Trimming stripped 2 bases from V and 5 bases from J, with 12 bases between. The CDR3 nucleotides are TGTGCCTGGAGTTTAGGCCGTTTAAATGAAAAACTGTTTTTT. Its translation: CAWSLGRLNEKLFF.

In its sample, this clonotype was seen once. The chain combines TRBV6-5 with TRBJ2-1, with a weak D call TRBD2 (6 bases). This CDR3 region has 12 residues. V was cut by 7 bases and J by 9 bases, with 13 bases left in between. Germline loops: CDR1 MNHEY, CDR2 SVGAGI. Here the CDR3 DNA reads TGTGCCAGCAATGGAGGGGCGGGTGAGCAGTTCTTC. Translating gives CASNGGAGEQFF.

This clonotype was detected ten times or more. The chain uses TRBV5-1 and TRBJ1-5; perhaps TRBD1 as D (5 bases). Germline lookup yields CDR1 SGHRS and CDR2 YFSETQ. Trimming cost V 0 bases and J 0 bases, with 10 bases left between them. The CDR3 covers 16 residues. The CDR3 nucleotides read TGCGCCAGCAGCTTGGGGCCAGGGAATAGCAATCAGCCCCAGCATTTT. This encodes CASSLGPGNSNQPQHF.

This clonotype was seen repeatedly, ten times or more. V usage is TRBV5-1 and J usage is TRBJ2-5; a possible D gene is TRBD1 (5 bases). V gave up 0 bases and J gave up 0 bases, with 6 bases separating them. Germline V gene lookup returns CDR1 SGHRS and CDR2 YFSETQ. CDR3 length: 14 residues. The DNA of the CDR3 is TGCGCCAGCAGCTTGGCAGGGAACCAAGAGACCCAGTACTTC. Translating gives CASSLAGNQETQYF.

For the CDR3, the DNA is TGTGCCTGGAGTTCGGCCGGGACAGGGGTGAACACTGAAGCTTTCTTT. It is translated as CAWSSAGTGVNTEAFF. This chain joins TRBV30 and TRBJ1-1, with 10 bases identical to TRBD1. This CDR3 is 16 amino acids long. Germline V CDR1 and CDR2: GTSNPN, SVGIG (reference sequence). V lost 2 bases and J lost 0; bases outside the gene matches: 6.

Comment on this clonotype: This may be a read error, as it is one base from a much larger clone. In this CDR3 the conserved last residue, phenylalanine or tryptophan, is missing, so a read error is likely. The chain is built from TRBV12-3 or TRBV12-4 and TRBJ1-6; 8 bases map to TRBD1. This CDR3 region has 14 residues. The ends lost 3 bases at V and 9 bases at J; junction bases unmatched: 4. The CDR3 nucleotides are TGTGCCAGCAGTTTGAACAGGGGGGTTTCACCCCTCCACTGT. Translated: CASSLNRGVSPLHC.

The chain uses TRBV18 and TRBJ1-1; no definite D call. CDR3 length equals 13 residues. V was clipped by 3 bases and J by 6 bases, with 11 bases between them. Germline V gene lookup returns CDR1 KGHSH and CDR2 LQKENI. The CDR3 region has the DNA TGTGCCAGCTCACCCCTCGGCGGGTCTGAAGCTTTCTTT. Translated: CASSPLGGSEAFF.

V gene TRBV9 combines with J gene TRBJ2-3, with 12 bases aligning to TRBD2. Trimming removed 6 bases from V and 5 bases from J; junction bases left unmatched: 10. The germline V gene encodes CDR1 SGDLS and CDR2 YYNGEE. The CDR3 is 16 amino acids. The DNA for the CDR3 is TGTGCCAGCAACGCCACCCTAGCGGGGGGGCGAGATACGCAGTATTTT. This translates into CASNATLAGGRDTQYF. The full variable domain, completed using reference TRBV9 and TRBJ2-3, is DSGVTQTPKHLITATGQRVTLRCSPRSGDLSVYWYQQSLDQGLQFLIQYYNGEERAKGNILERFSAQQFPDLHSELNLSSLELGDSALYFCASNATLAGGRDTQYFGPGTRLTVL.

This clonotype has at least ten counts. The V gene is TRBV6-2 or TRBV6-3, the J gene TRBJ1-2; no clear D gene. Germline CDR1 MNHEY, CDR2 SVGEGT. The CDR3 is made up of 14 amino acids. V dropped 5 bases and J dropped 8 bases, with 18 bases sitting between them. In DNA form, the CDR3 reads TGTGCCAGCAGTCGGACGTTAAGCGGCGGAGGCTACACCTTC. Its translation is CASSRTLSGGGYTF.

In its sample, this clonotype was seen many times. The chain carries TRBV6-1 and TRBJ2-1; 7 bases fit TRBD1. The V gene end was trimmed by 3 bases and the J gene end by 4 bases; junction bases not matched to a gene: 6. There are 15 residues in the CDR3. Germline lookup yields CDR1 MNHNS and CDR2 SASEGT. The chain's CDR3 is CASSEWAGGYNEQFF. CDR3 nucleotide sequence: TGTGCCAGCAGTGAGTGGGCAGGGGGTTACAATGAGCAGTTCTTC.

This clonotype was seen repeatedly, ten times or more. This chain connects TRBV20-1 to TRBJ2-4; either TRBD1 or TRBD2 may fit D (6 bases each). Trimming took off 0 bases at V and 4 bases at J, with 13 bases between the two ends. This CDR3 contains 15 residues. The V gene's germline CDR1 is DFQATT and CDR2 SNEGSKA (reference sequence). The CDR3 here is CSARDGGGQKNIQYF. CDR3 sequence (DNA): TGCAGTGCTAGAGATGGGGGAGGACAGAAAAACATTCAGTACTTC.

This clonotype was recorded at least ten times. For the CDR3, the DNA is TGTGCCAGCAGACGGGGACAGGGACCCAAAAACATTCAGTACTTC. This encodes CASRRGQGPKNIQYF. The rearrangement links TRBV7-2 to TRBJ2-4; 9 bases match TRBD1. Losses at the gene ends were 6 bases for V and 2 bases for J; bases not matched to a gene: 5. Per the germline V gene, CDR1 is SGHTA and CDR2 is FQGNSA. CDR3 size: 15 residues. The full variable domain, its missing parts supplied by reference TRBV7-2 and TRBJ2-4, is GAGVSQSPSNKVTEKGKDVELRCDPISGHTALYWYRQSLGQGLEFLIYFQGNSAPDKSGLPSDRFSAERTGGSVSTLTIQRTQQEDSAVYLCASRRGQGPKNIQYFGAGTRLSVL.

This clonotype was picked up many times. V is TRBV12-3 or TRBV12-4 and J is TRBJ2-2; TRBD2 matches 9 bases. J was trimmed by 4 bases and V by 6 bases; bases with no gene match: 3. The CDR3 length is 14 residues. In nucleotides, the CDR3 is TGTGCCAGCAGCCTAGCGGGGTCCACCGGGGAGCTGTTTTTT. Its translation is CASSLAGSTGELFF.

This rearrangement joins TRBV14 to TRBJ2-2; no definite D call. This CDR3 contains 16 residues. Trimming pared 3 bases from V and 0 bases from J, leaving 11 bases between. Per the germline V gene, CDR1 is SGHDN and CDR2 is FVKESK. The CDR3 DNA sequence: TGTGCCAGCAGCCAGTCGGGTCTCGCGAACACCGGGGAGCTGTTTTTT. Amino acids: CASSQSGLANTGELFF.

Worth noting for this clonotype: A read error may account for a junction end that differs from germline. The chain recombines TRBV11-2 with TRBJ2-1, with 8 bases aligning to TRBD2. CDR1 SGHAT and CDR2 FQNNGV come from the germline V gene. CDR3 length: 15 amino acids. The CDR3 protein is CVSSVPGLVYNEQFF. CDR3 sequence (DNA): TGTGTCAGCAGCGTTCCGGGACTAGTCTACAATGAGCAGTTCTTC.

This clonotype was detected ten times or more. This sequence joins TRBV7-9 and TRBJ1-1; D possibly corresponds to TRBD1 (5 bases). Trimming left V 2 bases short and J 4 bases short, with 20 bases between. The CDR3 spans 17 residues. Germline CDR1 is SEHNR and CDR2 is FQNEAQ (reference sequence). The CDR3 here is CASSLRSGQGRGTEAFF. DNA of the CDR3: TGTGCCAGCAGCTTACGGTCCGGGCAGGGAAGGGGCACTGAAGCTTTCTTT.

CDR3 DNA: TGCGCCAGCAGCTCGGACAGCCGTTCAACGTATGGCTACACCTTC. Translation gives CASSSDSRSTYGYTF. This chain uses TRBV5-1 with TRBJ1-2; weak D call: TRBD1 (6 bases). This CDR3 is 15 amino acids long. Per germline, CDR1 SGHRS and CDR2 YFSETQ. V lost 3 bases and J 5 bases, leaving 17 bases between the germline ends.

V usage is TRBV7-2 and J usage is TRBJ1-3; D might be TRBD1 (5 bases). The germline V gene encodes CDR1 SGHTA and CDR2 FQGNSA. V was pared by 5 bases and J by 0 bases, with 14 bases between. The CDR3 is 16 residues long. The CDR3 DNA reads TGTGCCAGCAGCCCAGGGTTCTTATTCTCTGGAAACACCATATATTTT. Residues: CASSPGFLFSGNTIYF.

Many counts were recorded for this clonotype. The V call is TRBV4-2, the J call TRBJ1-2; D is unclear. The germline V gene has CDR1 LGHNA and CDR2 YNFKEQ. The ends were cut back, 3 bases at V and 1 base at J, with 18 bases in the middle. CDR3 length: 17 residues. CDR3 sequence (DNA): TGTGCCAGCAGCCAGGTGGTGGACTGGGAATTTAACTATGGCTACACCTTC. Its protein is CASSQVVDWEFNYGYTF.

This clonotype was found many times. The rearrangement uses TRBV20-1 and TRBJ2-5, with a weak D call TRBD2 (7 bases). This CDR3 comprises 15 residues. Germline CDR1 is DFQATT and CDR2 is SNEGSKA (reference sequence). The V end was cut by 0 bases, the J end by 5 bases, with 16 bases between. The chain's CDR3 is CSARDALGGQETQYF. DNA of the CDR3: TGCAGTGCTAGAGATGCCCTGGGGGGGCAGGAGACCCAGTACTTC.

This clonotype was seen many times. The chain has TRBV20-1 and TRBJ2-4; 7 bases agree with TRBD1. V gave up 6 bases and J gave up 0 bases; unmatched junction bases: 2. The CDR3 is 13 residues long. Germline V gives CDR1 DFQATT, CDR2 SNEGSKA (reference sequence). Here the CDR3 DNA reads TGCAGTGCGGGACAGCTAGCCAAAAACATTCAGTACTTC. Its protein is CSAGQLAKNIQYF.

There are many counts of this clonotype. J is TRBJ2-7 and V is TRBV18; 9 bases fit TRBD1. Germline V lookup: CDR1 KGHSH, CDR2 LQKENI. J lost 7 bases, V lost 4 bases, and 5 bases had no gene match. This CDR3 spans 13 amino acids. CDR3 in amino acids: CASSRDRAGEQYF. CDR3 nucleotides: TGTGCCAGCTCACGGGACAGGGCGGGTGAGCAGTACTTC.

This clonotype occurred many times. The chain links TRBV6-2 or TRBV6-3 to TRBJ1-1, with D unresolved. V lost 0 bases, J lost 10 bases, and 18 bases lay in between. Germline values: CDR1 MNHEY, CDR2 SVGEGT. This CDR3 region has 15 residues. The CDR3 loop is CASSYSMSGPAIAFF. CDR3 bases: TGTGCCAGCAGTTACTCCATGTCGGGCCCCGCGATAGCTTTCTTT.

This clonotype was observed at least ten times. The chain is built from TRBV4-3 and TRBJ2-5; a weak D match, TRBD2 (7 bases). Per the germline V gene, CDR1 is LGHNA and CDR2 is YSLEER. The V gene lost 0 bases and the J gene lost 2 bases, with 13 bases spanning the gap. CDR3 size: 16 residues. In nucleotides, the CDR3 is TGCGCCAGCAGCCAAGACCGGGGGGCTGGGCAAGAGACCCAGTACTTC. This encodes CASSQDRGAGQETQYF.

This clonotype showed up many times. This chain joins TRBV5-1 and TRBJ2-3; no reliable D call. The germline V gene has CDR1 SGHRS and CDR2 YFSETQ. The CDR3 spans 16 residues. Trimming cost V 4 bases and J 1 base, with 16 bases left between them. The CDR3 DNA is TGCGCCAGCAGCCCTAGTAAGGGCGCCCGCACAGATACGCAGTATTTT. Amino acid sequence: CASSPSKGARTDTQYF. The complete variable domain, with remaining parts taken from reference TRBV5-1 and TRBJ2-3, reads KAGVTQTPRYLIKTRGQQVTLSCSPISGHRSVSWYQQTPGQGLQFLFEYFSETQRNKGNFPGRFSGRQFSNSRSEMNVSTLELGDSALYLCASSPSKGARTDTQYFGPGTRLTVL.

About this clonotype: A much more abundant neighbour one base away suggests this may be a read error. This rearrangement joins TRBV4-1 to TRBJ2-7, with D possibly TRBD1 on 6 matching bases. Germline CDR1 and CDR2: MGHRA and YSYEKL. This CDR3 comprises 15 residues. CDR3 sequence reads: CASNQDKDRRYEQYF. In DNA, the CDR3 is TGCGCCAGCAACCAAGATAAAGACAGGAGGTACGAGCAGTACTTC.

This clonotype was seen a few times. The rearrangement joins TRBV9 to TRBJ1-4, with 8 bases lining up with TRBD1. V dropped 3 bases and J dropped 8; count of bases not matched to a gene: 9. This CDR3 contains 15 residues. The germline gives CDR1 SGDLS, CDR2 YYNGEE. Here the CDR3 DNA reads TGTGCCAGCAGCGCCCGACAGGGGATCGGGGAAAAACTGTTTTTT. This encodes CASSARQGIGEKLFF.

The rearrangement links TRBV27 to TRBJ1-1, with 8 nucleotides matching TRBD1. Trimming removed 3 bases from V and 7 bases from J; junction bases left unmatched: 7. The germline V gene has CDR1 MNHEY and CDR2 SMNVEV (reference sequence). The CDR3 extends over 14 amino acids. The CDR3 loop reads CASSFTGGLGEAFF. The CDR3 DNA is TGTGCCAGCAGTTTTACAGGGGGGTTGGGTGAAGCTTTCTTT.

The chain joins TRBV25-1 to TRBJ1-2; D unresolved. CDR1 and CDR2 (germline): MGHDK, SYGVNS. The CDR3 runs 16 residues. Trimming removed 3 bases from V and 3 bases from J, with 17 bases in between. The CDR3 region is CASSDPSYAQHYGYTF. DNA of the CDR3: TGTGCCAGCAGTGATCCCTCATATGCCCAACACTATGGCTACACCTTC.